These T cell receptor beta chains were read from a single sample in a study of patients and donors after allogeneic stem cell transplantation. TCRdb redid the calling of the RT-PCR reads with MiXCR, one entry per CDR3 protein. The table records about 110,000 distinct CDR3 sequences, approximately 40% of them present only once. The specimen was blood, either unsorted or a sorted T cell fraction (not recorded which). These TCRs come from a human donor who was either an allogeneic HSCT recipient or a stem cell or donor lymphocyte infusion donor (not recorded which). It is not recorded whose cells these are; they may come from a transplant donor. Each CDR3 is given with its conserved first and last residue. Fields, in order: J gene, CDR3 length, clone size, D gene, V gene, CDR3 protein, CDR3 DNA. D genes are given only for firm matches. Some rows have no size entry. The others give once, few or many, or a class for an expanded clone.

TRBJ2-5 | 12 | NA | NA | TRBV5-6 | CASSLDTETQYF | TGTGCCAGCAGCTTGGATACGGAGACCCAGTACTTC
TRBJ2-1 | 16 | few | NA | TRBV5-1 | CASSPWAGATGNEQFF | TGCGCCAGCAGCCCGTGGGCGGGCGCGACAGGCAATGAGCAGTTCTTC
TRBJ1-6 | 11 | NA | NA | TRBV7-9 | CASSLRGPLHF | TGTGCCAGCAGCTTGCGTGGCCCCCTCCACTTT
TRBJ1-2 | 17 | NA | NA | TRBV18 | CASSPRLGGVRNYGYTF | TGTGCCAGCTCACCACGTTTAGGTGGGGTTCGAAACTATGGCTACACCTTC
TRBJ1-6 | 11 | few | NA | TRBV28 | CASRTDSPLHF | TGTGCCAGCAGAACCGATTCACCCCTCCACTTT
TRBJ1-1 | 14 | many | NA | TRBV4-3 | CASSQHRANTEAFF | TGCGCCAGCAGCCAACACCGGGCGAACACTGAAGCTTTCTTT
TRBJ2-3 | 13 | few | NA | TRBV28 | CASLLTSTDTQYF | TGTGCCAGCCTACTCACTAGCACAGATACGCAGTATTTT
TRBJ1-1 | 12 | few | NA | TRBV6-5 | CASGTSNTEAFF | TGTGCCAGTGGGACCTCTAACACTGAAGCTTTCTTT
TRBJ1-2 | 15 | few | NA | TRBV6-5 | CATSRSSRINYGYTF | TGTGCCACCTCCCGCTCCTCCAGGATTAACTATGGCTACACCTTC
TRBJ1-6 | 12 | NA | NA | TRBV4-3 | CASSQGNSPLHF | TGCGCCAGCAGCCAAGGGAATTCACCCCTCCACTTT
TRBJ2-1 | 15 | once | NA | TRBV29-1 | CSVEGREGGYNEQFF | TGCAGCGTTGAAGGGAGGGAAGGAGGTTACAATGAGCAGTTCTTC
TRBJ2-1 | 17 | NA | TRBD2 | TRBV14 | CASSQERGLAGVSEQFF | TGTGCCAGCAGCCAAGAGCGAGGGCTAGCGGGAGTGTCTGAGCAGTTCTTC
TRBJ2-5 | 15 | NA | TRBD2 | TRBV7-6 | CASSPPTSPQETQYF | TGTGCCAGCAGCCCCCCGACTAGCCCGCAAGAGACCCAGTACTTC
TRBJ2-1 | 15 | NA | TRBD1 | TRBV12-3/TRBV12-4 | CASRPGQGRGNEQFF | TGTGCCAGCAGACCCGGACAGGGAAGGGGGAATGAGCAGTTCTTC
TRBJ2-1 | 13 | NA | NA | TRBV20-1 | CSGQPSSYNEQFF | TGCAGTGGGCAGCCTAGCTCCTACAATGAGCAGTTCTTC
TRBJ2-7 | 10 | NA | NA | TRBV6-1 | CASGRNEQYF | TGTGCCAGCGGGCGGAACGAGCAGTACTTC
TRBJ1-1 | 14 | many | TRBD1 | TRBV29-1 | CSAAPGQGITEAFF | TGCAGCGCGGCCCCGGGACAGGGGATCACTGAAGCTTTCTTT
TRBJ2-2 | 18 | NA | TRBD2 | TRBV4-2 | CASSRPGLAGERSGELFF | TGTGCCAGCAGCCGACCAGGGTTGGCGGGAGAACGCTCCGGGGAGCTGTTTTTT
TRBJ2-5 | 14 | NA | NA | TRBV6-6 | CATLPGQGQETQYF | TGTGCCACCCTCCCGGGGCAGGGACAAGAGACCCAGTACTTC
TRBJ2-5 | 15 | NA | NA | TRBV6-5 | CASTPSWGAQETQYF | TGTGCCAGCACCCCCTCGTGGGGGGCCCAAGAGACCCAGTACTTC
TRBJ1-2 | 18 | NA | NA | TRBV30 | CAWSLRRTARGLNYGYTF | TGTGCCTGGAGTCTGAGGAGGACAGCGAGGGGACTTAACTATGGCTACACCTTC
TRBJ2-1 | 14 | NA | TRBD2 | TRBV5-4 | CASSLMTSNDEQFF | TGTGCCAGCAGCTTGATGACTAGCAACGATGAGCAGTTCTTC
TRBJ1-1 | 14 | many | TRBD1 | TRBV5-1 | CASSPGQMNTEAFF | TGCGCCAGCAGTCCGGGACAGATGAACACTGAAGCTTTCTTT
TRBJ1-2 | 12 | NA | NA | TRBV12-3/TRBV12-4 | CASSLMGNGYTF | TGTGCCAGCAGTTTAATGGGTAATGGCTACACCTTC
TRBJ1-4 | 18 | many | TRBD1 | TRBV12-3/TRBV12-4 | CASSLKGQSQDDNEKLFF | TGTGCCAGCAGTTTAAAGGGACAGTCACAGGATGATAATGAAAAACTGTTTTTT
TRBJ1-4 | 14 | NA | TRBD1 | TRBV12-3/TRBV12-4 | CASRAETGAEKLFF | TGTGCCAGCAGGGCCGAGACAGGGGCTGAAAAACTGTTTTTT
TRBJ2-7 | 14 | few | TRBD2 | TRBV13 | CASSLAGTSYEQYF | TGTGCCAGCAGCCTAGCCGGGACTAGCTACGAGCAGTACTTC
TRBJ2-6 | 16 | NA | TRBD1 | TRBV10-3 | CATGQGKHSGANVLTF | TGTGCCACCGGACAGGGCAAACACTCTGGGGCCAACGTCCTGACTTTC
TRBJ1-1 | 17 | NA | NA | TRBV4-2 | CASSQDRAPRGYTEAFF | TGTGCCAGCAGCCAAGATCGGGCCCCCAGGGGCTACACTGAAGCTTTCTTT
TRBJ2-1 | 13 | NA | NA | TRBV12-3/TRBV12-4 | CASSPLGGNEQFF | TGTGCCAGCAGCCCCTTAGGGGGCAATGAGCAGTTCTTC
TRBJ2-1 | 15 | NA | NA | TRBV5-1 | CASSSDPGSYNEQFF | TGCGCCAGCAGCTCGGACCCTGGATCCTACAATGAGCAGTTCTTC
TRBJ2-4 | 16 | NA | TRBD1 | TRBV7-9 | CASSWLPGQGVNIQYF | TGTGCCAGCAGCTGGCTACCGGGACAGGGAGTAAACATTCAGTACTTC